This passage covers 14 T cell receptor beta chains from one sample sequenced in a study of blood T cell repertoires in COVID-19. Sequencing used immunoSEQ multiplex PCR; TCRdb keeps in-frame clones, though not all of them. The sample has roughly 280,000 clones, 89% seen once. The source material was peripheral blood. The receptors shown here come from a man aged 50-60 years with acute or convalescent COVID-19.

The chain uses TRBV12-5 and TRBJ1-6, with a weak D call TRBD1 (5 bases). CDR3 length: 19 residues. The germline gives CDR1 LGHNT, CDR2 FRNRAP. Trimming took off 3 bases at V and 7 bases at J, with 25 bases between the two ends. CDR3: CASGFQRPPGGDRNSPLHF. The DNA for the CDR3 is TGTGCTAGTGGTTTTCAGAGACCGCCCGGCGGGGACCGGAATTCACCCCTCCACTTT.

The V gene is TRBV7-9, the J gene TRBJ1-3; TRBD1 matches at 7 bases. In germline, CDR1 is SEHNR, CDR2 FQNEAQ (reference sequence). This CDR3 has 15 amino acids. V lost 5 bases to trimming and J lost 8 bases; unmatched junction nucleotides: 12. CDR3 residues: CASSPPGQRGDTIYF. In DNA form, the CDR3 reads TGTGCCAGCAGCCCCCCGGGACAGAGGGGGGACACCATATATTTT.

A single count supports this clone. The chain couples TRBV6-2 or TRBV6-3 to TRBJ1-2; possibly TRBD1 for D (5 bases). CDR1 and CDR2 from the germline V gene are MNHEY and SVGEGT. CDR3 size: 12 residues. V was shortened by 4 bases and J by 3 bases, with 6 bases between the two germline ends. The CDR3 DNA reads as TGTGCCAGCAGTTCAGGGTACTATGGCTACACCTTC. This codes for CASSSGYYGYTF.

The CDR3 loop is CASSPGQGAETQYF. CDR3 DNA sequence: TGCGCCAGCAGCCCCGGACAGGGAGCGGAGACCCAGTACTTC. J is TRBJ2-5 and V is TRBV5-1, with 8 positions matching TRBD1. The trim removed 4 bases at V and 5 bases at J, leaving 7 bases unmatched. CDR3 length: 14 residues. CDR1 and CDR2 (germline): SGHRS, YFSETQ.

The chain has TRBV5-1 and TRBJ2-3, with D possibly being TRBD2 (6 bases). CDR1 is SGHRS, CDR2 YFSETQ, per germline. Trimming left V 3 bases short and J 4 bases short, with 15 bases between. This CDR3 comprises 15 residues. The DNA for the CDR3 is TGCGCCAGCAGCTCCACGACTAGTGGGCCAGATACGCAGTATTTT. It specifies CASSSTTSGPDTQYF.

The CDR3 sequence: CASSQDLSGGNEQYF. In nucleotides, the CDR3 is TGTGCCAGCAGCCAAGATCTCAGCGGGGGGAACGAGCAGTACTTC. J is TRBJ2-7 and V is TRBV4-2, with 9 positions matching TRBD2. The germline V gene encodes CDR1 LGHNA and CDR2 YNFKEQ. Trimming cost V 0 bases and J 5 bases; bases outside gene matches: 5. CDR3 length: 15 residues.

A note on this clone: At the DNA level, this CDR3 is encoded by other sequences in the same sample as well. The genes are TRBV18 and TRBJ1-1; tentatively, D is TRBD1 (5 bases). CDR3 length equals 14 residues. Trimming shortened V by 6 bases and J by 1 base, and 12 bases separated the two germline ends. Germline V gene data show CDR1 as KGHSH and CDR2 as LQKENI. The CDR3 is CASSPAGRNTEAFF. CDR3 in DNA: TGTGCCAGCTCCCCGGCGGGACGGAACACTGAAGCTTTCTTT.

The chain combines TRBV4-1 with TRBJ2-7, with a possible D match to TRBD1 (6 bases). The V gene lost 2 bases and the J gene lost 6 bases, with 11 bases spanning the gap. The V gene's germline CDR1 is MGHRA and CDR2 YSYEKL. There are 13 residues in the CDR3. CDR3 nucleotides: TGCGCCAGCAGCCAAACAGGGTTACGCGAGCAGTACTTC. Residues: CASSQTGLREQYF.

J is TRBJ2-3 and V is TRBV24-1; possible D gene TRBD2, 7 bases. The CDR3 has 14 residues. Germline loops: CDR1 KGHDR, CDR2 SFDVKD. Trimming pared 9 bases from V and 2 bases from J, leaving 14 bases between. This CDR3 is CATQGRGYTDTQYF. The CDR3 DNA sequence: TGTGCCACCCAGGGGCGGGGGTACACAGATACGCAGTATTTT.

This sequence joins TRBV3-1 (or the pseudogene TRBV3-2) and TRBJ1-5; 10 nucleotides match TRBD1. This CDR3 is built from 16 residues. Germline V gene sequence: CDR1 LGHDT, CDR2 YNNKEL (reference sequence). Germline trimming cut 4 bases from V and 3 bases from J; bases unmatched to any gene: 6. CDR3 nucleotide sequence: TGTGCCAGCAGCCGGGAGACAGGGGGCGTCAATCAGCCCCAGCATTTT. Translating it yields CASSRETGGVNQPQHF.

This clone has more than one count but fewer than ten. The chain has TRBV6-6 and TRBJ2-5; D is possibly TRBD1 (5 bases). Deletions cut 5 bases from V and 2 bases from J, with 6 bases between. The CDR3 extends over 12 amino acids. The germline V gene has CDR1 MNHNY and CDR2 SVGAGI (reference sequence). The CDR3 region is CASSPGQETQYF. The CDR3 nucleotides are TGTGCCAGCAGTCCAGGGCAAGAGACCCAGTACTTC.

This chain connects TRBV5-1 to TRBJ2-2, with D possibly being TRBD2 (6 bases). The V gene lost 3 bases and the J gene lost 1 base, with 10 bases spanning the gap. Per the germline V gene, CDR1 is SGHRS and CDR2 is YFSETQ. This CDR3 comprises 15 residues. The CDR3 sequence is CASSSGTLNTGELFF. CDR3 coding DNA: TGCGCCAGCAGCTCCGGGACTTTGAACACCGGGGAGCTGTTTTTT.

In this sample, this clone turned up a few times. The chain carries TRBV7-2 and TRBJ1-6, with a tentative D call TRBD1 (5 bases). V was trimmed by 7 bases and J by 10 bases, leaving 17 bases between them. The V gene's germline CDR1 is SGHTA and CDR2 FQGNSA. The CDR3 consists of 14 residues. CDR3 bases: TGTGCCAGCATCCGGGCCCGCGGGGCCTCACCCCTCCACTTT. Residues: CASIRARGASPLHF.

This chain's CDR3 is CASSSNTMNTEAFF. The CDR3 nucleotides read TGCGCCAGCAGCTCTAATACGATGAACACTGAAGCTTTCTTT. The chain couples TRBV5-1 to TRBJ1-1; D ambiguous. Germline CDR1 SGHRS, CDR2 YFSETQ. The CDR3 has 14 amino acids. The V gene lost 3 bases and the J gene lost 0 bases, with 9 bases spanning the gap.